The clone carrying this T cell receptor beta chain was picked up a small number of times. The antigen is not known. The data were obtained in a study of T cell repertoires in cytomegalovirus infection. Study at large: It can be stated that public TCR beta signatures indicated CMV infection as well as a matching HLA type.

MiXCR, run by TCRdb on the reads, gives a single entry per CDR3 protein. The sample lists under 850,000 distinct CDR3 sequences, approximately 34% occurring once. The CDR3 totals 14 residues. CDR1 and CDR2 (germline): SEHNR, FQNEAQ (reference sequence). Deletions cut 2 bases from V and 2 bases from J, with 9 bases between. General study points: HLA-C-restricted CMV-specific TCR beta clonotypes were dominant in the ex vivo response. The cumulative frequency of public TCR beta families distinguished individuals who carried CMV together with the relevant HLA.

The source of this sequence is a human donor in good health (CMV status not recorded). Some clones in this sample may be carry-over from other donors' samples. The rearrangement joins TRBV7-9 to TRBJ1-1; D unclear. Sequencing used PBMCs. CDR3 protein: CASSLPQRNTEAFF. CDR3 nucleotide sequence: TGTGCCAGCAGCTTACCTCAGAGAAACACTGAAGCTTTCTTT.